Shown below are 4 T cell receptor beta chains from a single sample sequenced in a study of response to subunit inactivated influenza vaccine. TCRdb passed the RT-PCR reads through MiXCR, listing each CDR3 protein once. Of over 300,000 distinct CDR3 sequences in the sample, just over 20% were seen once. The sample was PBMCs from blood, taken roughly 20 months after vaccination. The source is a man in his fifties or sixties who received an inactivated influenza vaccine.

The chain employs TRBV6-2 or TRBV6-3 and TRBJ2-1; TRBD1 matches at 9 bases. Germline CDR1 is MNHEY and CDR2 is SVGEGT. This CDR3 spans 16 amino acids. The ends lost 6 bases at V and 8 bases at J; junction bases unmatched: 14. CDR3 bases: TGTGCCAGCAGCCCTACTCCGGGACAGGGAGGCGATGAGCAGTTCTTC. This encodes CASSPTPGQGGDEQFF.

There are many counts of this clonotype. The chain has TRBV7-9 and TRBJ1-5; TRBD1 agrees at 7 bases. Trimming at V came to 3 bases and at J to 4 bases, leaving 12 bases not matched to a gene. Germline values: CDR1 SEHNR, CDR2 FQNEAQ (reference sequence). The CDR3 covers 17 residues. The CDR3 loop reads CASSFAIPGQPNQPQHF. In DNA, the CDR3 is TGTGCCAGCAGCTTCGCCATCCCGGGACAGCCTAATCAGCCCCAGCATTTT.

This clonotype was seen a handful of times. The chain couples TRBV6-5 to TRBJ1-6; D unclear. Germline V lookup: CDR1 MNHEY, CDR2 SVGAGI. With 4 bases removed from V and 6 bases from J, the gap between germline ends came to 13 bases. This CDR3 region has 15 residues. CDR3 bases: TGTGCCAGCAGTTCCCAGTTGGGATCTAATTCACCCCTCCACTTT. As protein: CASSSQLGSNSPLHF.

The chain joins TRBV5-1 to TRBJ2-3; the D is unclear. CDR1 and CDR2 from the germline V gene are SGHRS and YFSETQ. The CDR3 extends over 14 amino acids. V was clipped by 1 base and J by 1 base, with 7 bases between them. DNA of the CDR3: TGCGCCAGCAGCTTGAACGGGCGCACAGATACGCAGTATTTT. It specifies CASSLNGRTDTQYF.